This T cell receptor beta chain was found in a study of T-cell memory formation after mild COVID-19. In the study overall: There were largely donor-specific TCR clusters. The study's findings and limits: Pre-infection memory held some responding clones, suggesting pre-existing cross-reactive T cells responded.

Trimming at V came to 1 base and at J to 0 bases, leaving 4 bases not matched to a gene. Germline values: CDR1 SGHTA, CDR2 FQGNSA. The CDR3 consists of 16 residues. A remark on this clonotype: Its cognate antigen is unknown.

TCR alpha and TCR beta cDNA libraries with sample barcodes and UMIs came from 5'RACE using constant-segment primers. TCRdb itself ran the 5' RACE reads through MiXCR, one entry per CDR3 protein. The sample holds about 270,000 distinct CDR3 sequences; around 15% are singletons and the top ten take roughly 23%. The sequenced material came from PBMCs or a T cell subset sorted from them (not recorded which). The clonotype originates from a man between 18 and 35 years old who had mild COVID-19 (a few samples of this study predate the infection). Cell type and time point are not known. The chain is built from TRBV7-2 and TRBJ2-3; TRBD2 matches at 7 bases. This CDR3 reads CASSLVGGTSTDTQYF. DNA for the CDR3: TGTGCCAGCAGCTTAGTCGGGGGGACTAGCACAGATACGCAGTATTTT.